Following are 23 T cell receptor beta chains from one sample sequenced in a study of T cell clonality in common variable immunodeficiency. Findings and caveats of the study: Common variable immunodeficiency TCR beta sequences reportedly had fewer deletions and N-nucleotide insertions.

The antigens these receptors bind are not known. Data came from immunoSEQ multiplex PCR; TCRdb stores just in-frame clones and leaves some out. This sample carries 15,000 to 20,000 clones, none of them present only once. Sequenced material: peripheral blood mononuclear cells. The receptors here all came from a human donor with common variable immunodeficiency.

This clone occurred a few times. CDR3 DNA (partial): TGCAGTGCTAGAGGTTTTACAGGGAAGAGGAATGAAAAA. The encoded protein is CSARGFTGKRNEK. The whole CDR3 reads CSARGFTGKRNEKLFF. The chain has TRBV20-1 and TRBJ1-4, with a tentative D call TRBD1 (6 bases). The CDR3 goes on 3 residues after the read ends, and that part is filled in from the germline J gene. The CDR3 runs 16 residues. Looked up from germline, CDR1 is DFQATT and CDR2 is SNEGSKA (reference sequence). Deletions cut 1 base from V and 5 bases from J, with 17 bases between.

Of note for this clone: The observed sequence ends 3 residues before the CDR3 terminus, with the missing tail filled in from the germline J gene. The J gene is TRBJ1-4, the V gene TRBV19; no definite D call. Germline CDR1 is LNHDA and CDR2 is SQIVND (reference sequence). Trimming stripped 1 base from V and 0 bases from J, with 6 bases between. This CDR3 is built from 15 residues. CDR3 DNA, as far as it was read: TGTGCCAGTAGTATAGTAGCGGCAACTAATGAAAAA. Protein sequence: CASSIVAATNEK. The complete CDR3 reads CASSIVAATNEKLFF.

This clone was counted many times. The read comes to an end 3 residues before the CDR3 does, leaving the germline J gene to fill in the end. The rearrangement links TRBV18 to TRBJ1-1; a weak D match, TRBD1 (6 bases). The V gene's germline CDR1 is KGHSH and CDR2 LQKENI. Trimming took off 4 bases at V and 7 bases at J, with 10 bases between the two ends. The CDR3 runs 12 residues. The part of the CDR3 DNA that was read is TGTGCCAGCTCACAGAGGACAGATGAA. Amino acids: CASSQRTDE. In full, the CDR3 reads CASSQRTDEAFF.

This clone was recorded at least ten times. The read ends 3 residues shy of where the CDR3 ends; the end is completed using the germline J gene. This sequence joins TRBV12-5 and TRBJ2-3; 10 positions agree with TRBD2. This CDR3 contains 16 residues. After removal of 0 bases from V and 4 bases from J, the junction contained 4 bases not matched to a gene. CDR1 is LGHNT and CDR2 is FRNRAP in the germline V gene. Incomplete CDR3 DNA: TGTGCTAGTGGTTTGGTCCTAGCGGGAGTCCCAGATACG. Translating it yields CASGLVLAGVPDT. The full-length CDR3 reads as CASGLVLAGVPDTQYF.

This clone was seen more than once but under ten times. The read ends 3 residues before the CDR3 terminus; that terminus is restored from the germline J gene. The chain couples TRBV7-6 to TRBJ2-3, with 9 bases fitting TRBD2. Per the germline V gene, CDR1 is SGHVS and CDR2 is FNYEAQ. The CDR3 is 15 residues long. The V gene end was trimmed by 1 base and the J gene end by 2 bases; junction bases not matched to a gene: 1. Partial CDR3 DNA: TGTGCCAGCAGCTTAGGCGGGAGGGCCACAGATACG. Translation: CASSLGGRATDT. The whole CDR3 protein reads CASSLGGRATDTQYF.

This clone was found a few times. Coverage ceases 3 residues before the CDR3 finishes, and the germline J gene fills in the end. The J gene is TRBJ2-5, the V gene TRBV5-1; TRBD1 aligns across 7 bases. Germline values: CDR1 SGHRS, CDR2 YFSETQ. J lost 1 base, V lost 7 bases, and 7 bases had no gene match. There are 14 residues in the CDR3. Partial CDR3 DNA: TGCGCCAGCCGGGACGCAGGGGGCCAAGAGACC. Its protein product is CASRDAGGQET. In full, the CDR3 reads CASRDAGGQETQYF.

This clone was counted only a few times. The CDR3 end falls 3 residues outside the read, so it is completed with the germline J gene. This chain joins TRBV7-6 and TRBJ2-5; 10 bases are a match to TRBD2. This CDR3 contains 16 residues. The trim removed 2 bases at V and 2 bases at J, leaving 5 bases unmatched. Germline assignment: CDR1 SGHVS and CDR2 FNYEAQ. CDR3 DNA, as far as it was read: TGTGCCAGCAGCTTATTGGCACTAGCGGGGCAAGAGACC. Protein: CASSLLALAGQET. In full, the CDR3 reads CASSLLALAGQETQYF.

Ten or more counts support this clone. Read sequence stops 3 residues before the CDR3 end, and the germline J gene provides the missing end. This chain joins TRBV18 and TRBJ2-7; the D is unclear. V shed 0 bases and J shed 5 bases, with 14 bases lying between them. The germline CDR1 and CDR2 sequences are KGHSH and LQKENI. This CDR3 has 15 residues. CDR3: CASSPPSSARHEQYF. CDR3 DNA, as far as it was read: TGTGCCAGCTCACCACCTAGCTCAGCGAGGCACGAG.

With regard to this clone: The read ends 3 residues before the CDR3 terminus; that terminus is restored from the germline J gene. This chain uses TRBV18 with TRBJ2-2; perhaps TRBD2 as D (5 bases). Germline CDR1 KGHSH, CDR2 LQKENI. The CDR3 runs to 15 residues. V was trimmed by 3 bases and J by 4 bases, leaving 12 bases between them. The covered CDR3 bases are TGTGCCAGCTCACCGTTACTAGGCCTCACCGGGGAG. Its translation: CASSPLLGLTGE. The full CDR3 sequence reads CASSPLLGLTGELFF. Full variable domain (remainder filled in from reference TRBV18 and TRBJ2-2): NAGVMQNPRHLVRRRGQEARLRCSPMKGHSHVYWYRQLPEEGLKFMVYLQKENIIDESGMPKERFSAEFPKEGPSILRIQQVVRGDSAAYFCASSPLLGLTGELFFGEGSRLTVL.

This clone is medium-sized in the sample. The CDR3 end lies 3 residues beyond the end of the read and is filled in from the germline J gene. V is TRBV28 and J is TRBJ1-5; D call uncertain. CDR3 size: 14 residues. V was shortened by 7 bases and J by 5 bases, with 15 bases between the two germline ends. Germline V gene data show CDR1 as MDHEN and CDR2 as SYDVKM. CDR3 amino acids: CASTEGHGYQPQHF. The DNA read from the CDR3 is TGTGCCAGCACCGAAGGGCATGGTTATCAGCCC.

With regard to this clone: The read finishes 3 residues shy of the CDR3 end, and the germline J gene is used to complete it. The chain employs TRBV5-1 and TRBJ2-2; D is undetermined. The V end was cut by 0 bases, the J end by 0 bases, with 12 bases between. Germline V CDR1 and CDR2: SGHRS, YFSETQ. This CDR3 is built from 17 residues. The sequenced CDR3 bases are TGCGCCAGCAGCTTGGTGGTCTCGGGTACGAACACCGGGGAG. Amino acid sequence: CASSLVVSGTNTGE. The full CDR3 protein reads CASSLVVSGTNTGELFF.

To note about this clone: With the read ending 3 residues before the CDR3 end, the germline J gene is used to fill in that end. The genes are TRBV19 and TRBJ2-5, with TRBD1 identical over 7 bases. The CDR3 consists of 15 residues. Trimming took 1 base from V and 1 from J; bases not matched to a gene: 3. Germline values: CDR1 LNHDA, CDR2 SQIVND (reference sequence). The CDR3 sequence: CASSIGQGGQETQYF. The sequenced part of the CDR3 DNA is TGTGCCAGTAGTATAGGACAGGGTGGCCAAGAGACC.

This clone has at least ten counts. Sequencing ends 3 residues short of the CDR3 end; the germline J gene provides the rest. This chain joins TRBV18 and TRBJ2-1; TRBD1 is a possible D gene (5 bases). This CDR3 region has 16 residues. The V end was cut by 1 base, the J end by 0 bases, with 10 bases between. Germline values: CDR1 KGHSH, CDR2 LQKENI. The CDR3 DNA, read in part, is TGTGCCAGCTCACCACTGACAGCCAGCTCCTACAATGAG. Translation gives CASSPLTASSYNE. The entire CDR3 reads CASSPLTASSYNEQFF.

Note on this clone: The read falls 3 residues short of the CDR3 end, and the missing part is taken from the germline J gene. The chain recombines TRBV2 with TRBJ1-2; the D gene is possibly TRBD1 (6 bases). V lost 4 bases and J lost 2, with 14 bases in between. Germline CDR1 SNHLY, CDR2 FYNNEI. This CDR3 region has 15 residues. The CDR3: CASSGADSRNYGYTF. The covered CDR3 bases are TGTGCCAGCAGTGGGGCGGACAGTCGAAACTATGGC.

CDR3 DNA, as far as it was read: TGTGCCAGTAGTGTACAGGGGACCCATGGC. Translated: CASSVQGTHG. The whole CDR3 sequence is CASSVQGTHGYTF. The chain employs TRBV19 and TRBJ1-2; 7 nucleotides align to TRBD1. Coverage ceases 3 residues before the CDR3 finishes, and the germline J gene fills in the end. CDR3 length equals 13 residues. V dropped 5 bases and J dropped 6; count of bases not matched to a gene: 6. In germline, CDR1 is LNHDA, CDR2 SQIVND (reference sequence).

This clone came up a few times. The read ends 3 residues shy of where the CDR3 ends; the end is completed using the germline J gene. This chain uses TRBV7-2 with TRBJ2-3, with D uncertain. Trimming pared 5 bases from V and 1 base from J, leaving 13 bases between. This CDR3 region has 15 residues. Germline V CDR1 and CDR2: SGHTA, FQGNSA. The CDR3: CASSHEAGRTDTQYF. CDR3 DNA, as far as it was read: TGTGCCAGCAGCCATGAGGCAGGCCGCACAGATACG. Full variable domain (rest looked up from reference TRBV7-2 and TRBJ2-3): GAGVSQSPSNKVTEKGKDVELRCDPISGHTALYWYRQSLGQGLEFLIYFQGNSAPDKSGLPSDRFSAERTGGSVSTLTIQRTQQEDSAVYLCASSHEAGRTDTQYFGPGTRLTVL.

The CDR3 sequence is CASSSRDRDYNEQFF. CDR3 DNA, as far as it was read: TGCGCCAGCAGCTCGCGGGACAGGGACTACAATGAG. V is TRBV5-1 and J is TRBJ2-1; TRBD1 matches at 9 bases. The CDR3 end falls 3 residues outside the read, so it is completed with the germline J gene. This CDR3 has 15 amino acids. The germline V gene has CDR1 SGHRS and CDR2 YFSETQ. V gave up 3 bases and J gave up 3 bases; unmatched junction bases: 4.

To note about this clone: The read falls 3 residues short of the CDR3 end, and the missing part is taken from the germline J gene. The J gene is TRBJ2-5, the V gene TRBV29-1; tentative D call: TRBD2 (6 bases). Trimming pared 0 bases from V and 0 bases from J, leaving 14 bases between. Germline V gene data show CDR1 as SQVTM and CDR2 as ANQGSEA. CDR3 size: 16 residues. CDR3 region: CSVEEGYRDYQETQYF. The DNA read from the CDR3 is TGCAGCGTTGAAGAGGGATATAGGGACTACCAAGAGACC.

About this clone itself: With the read ending 3 residues before the CDR3 end, the germline J gene is used to fill in that end. The gene calls are TRBV5-5 and TRBJ2-2; perhaps TRBD2 as D (5 bases). Trimming took off 2 bases at V and 2 bases at J, with 7 bases between the two ends. Germline CDR1 is SGHKS and CDR2 is YYEKEE (reference sequence). This CDR3 spans 14 amino acids. CDR3: CASSLRGNTGELFF. CDR3 bases read: TGTGCCAGCAGCTTACGGGGAAACACCGGGGAG.

This clone was seen more than once but under ten times. The read terminates 3 residues ahead of where the CDR3 ends, so the germline J gene completes it. This chain uses TRBV7-2 with TRBJ1-3, with no clear D. Trimming pared 4 bases from V and 2 bases from J, leaving 12 bases between. CDR3 length equals 15 residues. Germline V lookup: CDR1 SGHTA, CDR2 FQGNSA. CDR3 bases read: TGTGCCAGCAGCTCCCGAGGCGGTGCTGGAAACACC. This codes for CASSSRGGAGNT. In full, the CDR3 is CASSSRGGAGNTIYF. The full variable domain, with the rest looked up from reference TRBV7-2 and TRBJ1-3, is GAGVSQSPSNKVTEKGKDVELRCDPISGHTALYWYRQSLGQGLEFLIYFQGNSAPDKSGLPSDRFSAERTGGSVSTLTIQRTQQEDSAVYLCASSSRGGAGNTIYFGEGSWLTVV.

This clone was counted at least ten times. The CDR3 sequence: CASRKDRFDGYTF. CDR3 DNA, as far as it was read: TGTGCCAGCAGGAAGGACAGGTTCGATGGC. This chain joins TRBV6-2 or TRBV6-3 and TRBJ1-2, with 7 bases matching TRBD1. The CDR3 goes on 3 residues after the read ends, and that part is filled in from the germline J gene. CDR3 size: 13 residues. The V gene's germline CDR1 is MNHEY and CDR2 SVGEGT. V was pared by 6 bases and J by 6 bases, with 7 bases of the junction left unmatched.

CDR3 sequence: CASSQTGLNEQFF. The CDR3 bases that were read are TGTGCCAGCAGCCAGACGGGACTGAATGAG. The gene calls are TRBV7-3 and TRBJ2-1, with a weak D call TRBD2 (6 bases). The read falls 3 residues short of the CDR3 end, and the missing part is taken from the germline J gene. The CDR3 loop spans 13 amino acids. Germline lookup yields CDR1 SGHTA and CDR2 FQGTGA. Trimming shortened V by 5 bases and J by 7 bases, and 12 bases separated the two germline ends.

Notes on this clone: The read ends 3 residues early relative to the CDR3; the germline J gene fills the gap. The chain links TRBV29-1 to TRBJ2-3; TRBD1 matches at 11 bases. V shed 3 bases, J shed 2 bases, and the junction held 4 bases outside the gene matches. The CDR3 is 15 residues long. The V gene's germline CDR1 is SQVTM and CDR2 ANQGSEA. The CDR3 bases that were read are TGCAGCGTTGAGCGGACAGGGGGCCTCACAGATACG. It codes for CSVERTGGLTDT. The full-length CDR3 reads as CSVERTGGLTDTQYF.